The clone carrying this T cell receptor (beta chain) showed up just a few times. The source of the sample is a study of T-cell memory formation after mild COVID-19. Each CDR3 protein gets one entry after TCRdb re-called the 5' RACE reads with MiXCR. The sample holds about 470,000 distinct CDR3 sequences, 18% seen once. This CDR3 region has 18 residues. Germline V CDR1 and CDR2: MNHEY, SVGAGI. V lost 2 bases to trimming and J lost 0 bases, with 18 bases between them. This receptor was identified in an adult woman who had mild COVID-19 (a few samples of this study predate the infection). Cell type and time point are not known. The sample taken for sequencing was PBMCs or a T cell subset sorted from them (not recorded which). This chain uses TRBV6-5 with TRBJ2-3; TRBD1 might be the D (7 bases). The CDR3 here is CASSYVPIRGVSTDTQYF. The CDR3 nucleotides are TGTGCCAGCAGTTACGTACCAATCAGGGGGGTTAGCACAGATACGCAGTATTTT.